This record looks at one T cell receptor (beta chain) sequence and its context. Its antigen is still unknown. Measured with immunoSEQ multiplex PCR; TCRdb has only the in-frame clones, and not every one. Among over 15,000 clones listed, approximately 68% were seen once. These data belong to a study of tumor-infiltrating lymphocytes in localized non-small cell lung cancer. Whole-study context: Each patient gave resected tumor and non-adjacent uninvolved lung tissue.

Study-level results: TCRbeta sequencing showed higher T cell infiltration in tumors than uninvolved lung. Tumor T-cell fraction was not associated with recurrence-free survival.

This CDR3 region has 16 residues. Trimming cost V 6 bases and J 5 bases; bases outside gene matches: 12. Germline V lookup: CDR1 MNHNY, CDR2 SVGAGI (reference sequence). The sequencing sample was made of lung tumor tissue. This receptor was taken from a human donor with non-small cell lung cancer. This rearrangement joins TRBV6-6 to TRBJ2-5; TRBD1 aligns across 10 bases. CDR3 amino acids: CASSNGQGGFWETQYF. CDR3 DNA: TGTGCCAGCAGCAACGGACAGGGGGGATTTTGGGAGACCCAGTACTTC.